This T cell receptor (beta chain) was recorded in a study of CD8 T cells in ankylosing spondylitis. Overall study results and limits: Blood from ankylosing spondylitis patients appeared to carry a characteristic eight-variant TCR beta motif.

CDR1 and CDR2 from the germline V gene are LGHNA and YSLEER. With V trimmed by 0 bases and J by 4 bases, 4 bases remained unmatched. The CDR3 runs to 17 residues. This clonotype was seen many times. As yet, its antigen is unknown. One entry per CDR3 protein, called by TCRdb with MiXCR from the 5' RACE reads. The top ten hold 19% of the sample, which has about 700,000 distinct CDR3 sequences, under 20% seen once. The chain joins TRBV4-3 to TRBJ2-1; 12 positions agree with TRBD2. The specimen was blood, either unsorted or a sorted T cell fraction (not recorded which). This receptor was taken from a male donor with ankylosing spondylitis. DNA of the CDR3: TGCGCCAGCAGCCAAGATTCCGGACTAGCGGGGTACAATGAGCAGTTCTTC. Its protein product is CASSQDSGLAGYNEQFF.